This note documents a single T cell receptor beta chain sequence. Treatment: randomized to nivolumab then ipilimumab (arm A) or the reverse (arm B). None of the patients previously received DNA-damaging chemotherapy. From thawed PBMCs, live CD3+CD8+ cells negative for CD19 and CD56 were sorted. V was pared by 3 bases and J by 7 bases, with 11 bases between. This CDR3 has 14 residues. Germline V lookup: CDR1 SGDLS, CDR2 YYNGEE. The data originate from a study of sequential checkpoint blockade in melanoma. Sequencing was performed with immunoSEQ multiplex PCR; in TCRdb, only in-frame clones are kept and a portion is missing. The sample consists of about 17,000 clones, around two thirds of them appearing once.

This chain connects TRBV9 to TRBJ1-6; D unclear. The source of this sequence is a human donor with melanoma. Material: CD8+ T cells sorted from blood (inferred from file names), obtained from a patient given nivolumab and ipilimumab in sequence. CDR3 sequence: CASSGGLDNSPLHF. DNA of the CDR3: TGTGCCAGCAGCGGAGGGTTGGACAATTCACCCCTCCACTTT.